The 8 T cell receptor beta chains below all came from one sample that was sequenced in a study of cytomegalovirus exposure and HLA in healthy donors (dated by TCRdb to about 2017). The receptor library was made with the immunoSEQ multiplex PCR assay. The multiplex PCR relied on a mix of 60 forward primers for TCR Vbeta segments and 13 reverse primers for TCR Jbeta segments. TCRdb's version of the immuneACCESS table is confined to in-frame rearrangements and falls short of the full clone set. An unresolved V gene accounts for under half of the shortfall where checked; the remainder is of unknown origin. This sample comprises about 130,000 clones, less than 90% of them detected only once. Around 20% of the sample is in the top ten clones. Sequenced: PBMCs. The receptor set was obtained from a man between 18 and 35 years old in good health and CMV-seropositive.

The V call is TRBV30, the J call TRBJ1-2, with 7 bases aligning to TRBD1. V lost 3 bases, J lost 8 bases, and 9 bases stayed unmatched. This CDR3 is 13 amino acids long. CDR1 is GTSNPN and CDR2 is SVGIG in the germline V gene (reference sequence). CDR3 sequence (DNA): TGTGCCTGGAGGTTTCAGGGGGGAAGGGGCTACACCTTC. This gives the protein CAWRFQGGRGYTF. The whole variable domain, remainder taken from reference TRBV30 and TRBJ1-2, is SQTIHQWPATLVQPVGSPLSLECTVEGTSNPNLYWYRQAAGRGLQLLFYSVGIGQISSEVPQNLSASRPQDRQFILSSKKLLLSDSGFYLCAWRFQGGRGYTFGSGTRLTVV.

The chain combines TRBV21-1 with TRBJ2-6; the D call of TRBD1 is as the table states it, not checked on the DNA. TRBV21-1 is flagged as a pseudogene. The CDR3 has 16 residues. CDR3 loop: CASSKGAHSGANVLTF. The DNA of the CDR3 is TGTGCCAGCAGCAAAGGGGCACACTCTGGGGCCAACGTCCTGACTTTC.

The genes are TRBV7-2 and TRBJ2-7; the match to TRBD1 covers 7 bases. The CDR3 totals 16 residues. V gave up 3 bases and J gave up 2 bases; unmatched junction bases: 10. Per the germline V gene, CDR1 is SGHTA and CDR2 is FQGNSA. The DNA of the CDR3 is TGTGCCAGCAGCTTTACGACAGGGACATTCCCCTACGAGCAGTACTTC. Translating gives CASSFTTGTFPYEQYF.

CDR3 protein: CASSTSPGTIEAFF. The CDR3, as DNA: TGTGCCAGCAGCACCAGCCCCGGGACAATCGAAGCTTTCTTT. This sequence joins TRBV7-8 and TRBJ1-1; a weak D match, TRBD1 (6 bases). V was trimmed by 5 bases and J by 8 bases, leaving 18 bases between them. The germline V gene encodes CDR1 SGHVS and CDR2 FQNEAQ. The CDR3 runs 14 residues.

The chain joins TRBV19 to TRBJ2-3, with a weak D call TRBD1 (5 bases). CDR1 is LNHDA and CDR2 is SQIVND in the germline V gene (reference sequence). This CDR3 region has 16 residues. The V end was cut by 3 bases, the J end by 1 base, with 14 bases between. The CDR3 coding sequence is TGTGCCAGTAGTATCCCGCAGGGCGTAGGCACAGATACGCAGTATTTT. Translation gives CASSIPQGVGTDTQYF.

This chain links TRBV9 with TRBJ2-1; 7 bases fit TRBD2. Germline values: CDR1 SGDLS, CDR2 YYNGEE. Trimming took 3 bases from V and 8 from J; bases not matched to a gene: 8. CDR3 size: 14 residues. The CDR3 DNA reads TGTGCCAGCAGCGAGTCTGCGGGGGACTATGAGCAGTTCTTC. Translated: CASSESAGDYEQFF. Full variable domain (missing parts from reference TRBV9 and TRBJ2-1): DSGVTQTPKHLITATGQRVTLRCSPRSGDLSVYWYQQSLDQGLQFLIQYYNGEERAKGNILERFSAQQFPDLHSELNLSSLELGDSALYFCASSESAGDYEQFFGPGTRLTVL.

CDR3 loop: CASSPDTHTEAFF. CDR3 DNA: TGTGCCAGCAGCCCGGACACTCACACTGAAGCTTTCTTT. The chain combines TRBV6-5 with TRBJ1-1; possible D gene TRBD1, 5 bases. The germline gives CDR1 MNHEY, CDR2 SVGAGI. The CDR3 spans 13 residues. Trimming shortened V by 6 bases and J by 3 bases, and 11 bases separated the two germline ends.

The chain employs TRBV5-1 and TRBJ2-7, with TRBD2 identical over 7 bases. Germline trimming cut 0 bases from V and 2 bases from J; bases unmatched to any gene: 8. The CDR3 runs to 16 residues. Per germline, CDR1 SGHRS and CDR2 YFSETQ. The CDR3 here is CASSLEGGGGTYEQYF. DNA for the CDR3: TGCGCCAGCAGCTTGGAAGGTGGGGGGGGGACCTACGAGCAGTACTTC.